What follows describes a single T cell receptor beta chain. Per germline, CDR1 MNHEY and CDR2 SMNVEV (reference sequence). The CDR3 runs to 21 residues. The V gene end was trimmed by 5 bases and the J gene end by 6 bases; junction bases not matched to a gene: 25. This sample is drawn from a study of cytomegalovirus exposure and HLA in healthy donors. Both 60 Vbeta primers and 13 Jbeta primers went into the PCR. Using immunoSEQ multiplex PCR, the repertoire was profiled, and TCRdb retains in-frame clones only, with some absent. The profile shows roughly 150,000 clones, roughly 75% of them singletons. The study sampled nominally healthy donors, though unrecorded immune exposures were likely.

The TCR comes from a man aged 18 to 29 in good health and CMV-seropositive. Sequenced input: PBMCs. This chain joins TRBV27 and TRBJ2-1, with 10 bases aligning to TRBD2. The CDR3 here is CASSPSSGRDVVYAFPNEQFF. DNA for the CDR3: TGTGCCAGCAGTCCCTCAAGCGGGAGGGACGTAGTTTATGCTTTCCCCAATGAGCAGTTCTTC.